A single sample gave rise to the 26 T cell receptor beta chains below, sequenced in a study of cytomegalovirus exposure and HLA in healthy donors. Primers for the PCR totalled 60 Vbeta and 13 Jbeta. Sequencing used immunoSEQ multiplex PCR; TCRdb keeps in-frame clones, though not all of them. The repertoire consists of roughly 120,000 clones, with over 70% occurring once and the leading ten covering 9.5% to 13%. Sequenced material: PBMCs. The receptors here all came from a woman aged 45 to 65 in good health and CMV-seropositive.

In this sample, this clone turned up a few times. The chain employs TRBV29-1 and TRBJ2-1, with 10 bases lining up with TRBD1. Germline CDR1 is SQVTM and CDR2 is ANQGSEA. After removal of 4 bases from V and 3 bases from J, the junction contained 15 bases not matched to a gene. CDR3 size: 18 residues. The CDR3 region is CSVAPGQGTFPSYNEQFF. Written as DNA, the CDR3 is TGCAGCGTTGCTCCGGGACAGGGGACATTCCCAAGCTACAATGAGCAGTTCTTC.

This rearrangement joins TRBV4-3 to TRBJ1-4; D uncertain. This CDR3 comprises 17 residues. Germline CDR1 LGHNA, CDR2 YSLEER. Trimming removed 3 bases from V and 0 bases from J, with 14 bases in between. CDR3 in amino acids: CASSQSELEATNEKLFF. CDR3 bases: TGCGCCAGCAGCCAGTCGGAATTAGAGGCAACTAATGAAAAACTGTTTTTT.

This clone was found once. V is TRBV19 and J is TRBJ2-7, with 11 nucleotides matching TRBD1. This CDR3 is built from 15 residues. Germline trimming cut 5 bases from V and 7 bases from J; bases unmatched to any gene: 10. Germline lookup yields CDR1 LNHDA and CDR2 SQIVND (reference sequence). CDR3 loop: CASSPTDRGLLEQYF. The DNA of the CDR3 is TGTGCCAGTAGTCCGACGGACAGGGGGCTCTTAGAGCAGTACTTC.

The CDR3 DNA sequence: TGCGCCAGCAGCCCCGGGGCGGGGTCTGGGGCCAACGTCCTGACTTTC. It translates to CASSPGAGSGANVLTF. The V gene is TRBV5-1, the J gene TRBJ2-6; D is possibly TRBD2 (6 bases). This CDR3 comprises 16 residues. V gave up 4 bases and J gave up 1 base, with 12 bases separating them. Germline V lookup: CDR1 SGHRS, CDR2 YFSETQ.

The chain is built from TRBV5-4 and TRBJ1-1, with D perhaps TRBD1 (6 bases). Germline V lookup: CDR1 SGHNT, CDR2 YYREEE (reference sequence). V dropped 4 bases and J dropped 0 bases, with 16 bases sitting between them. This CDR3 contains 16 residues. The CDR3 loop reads CASSPDRRTLNTEAFF. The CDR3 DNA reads TGTGCCAGCAGCCCAGACAGGAGGACTTTGAACACTGAAGCTTTCTTT.

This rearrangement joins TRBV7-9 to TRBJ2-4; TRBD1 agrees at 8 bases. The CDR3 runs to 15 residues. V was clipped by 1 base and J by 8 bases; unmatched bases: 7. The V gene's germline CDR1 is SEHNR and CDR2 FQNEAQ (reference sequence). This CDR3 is CASSLGGQGADIQYF. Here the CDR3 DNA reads TGTGCCAGCAGCTTAGGAGGGCAGGGGGCCGACATTCAGTACTTC.

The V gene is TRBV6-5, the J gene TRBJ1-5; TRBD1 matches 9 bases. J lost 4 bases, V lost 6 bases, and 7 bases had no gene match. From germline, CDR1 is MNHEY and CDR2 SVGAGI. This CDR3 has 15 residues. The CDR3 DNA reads TGTGCCAGCAGAGATACAGGGGGCCGGAATCAGCCCCAGCATTTT. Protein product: CASRDTGGRNQPQHF.

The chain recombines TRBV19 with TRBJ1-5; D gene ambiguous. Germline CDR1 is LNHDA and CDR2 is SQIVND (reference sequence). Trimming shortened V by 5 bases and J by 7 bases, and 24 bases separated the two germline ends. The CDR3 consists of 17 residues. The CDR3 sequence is CASSEDGGVIGLQPQHF. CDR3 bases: TGTGCCAGTAGTGAGGACGGCGGGGTGATTGGTTTGCAGCCCCAGCATTTT.

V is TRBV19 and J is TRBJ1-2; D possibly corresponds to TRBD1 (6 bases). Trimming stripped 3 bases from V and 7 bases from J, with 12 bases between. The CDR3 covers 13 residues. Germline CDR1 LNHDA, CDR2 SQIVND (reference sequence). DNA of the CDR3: TGTGCCAGTAGTATTCAACAGGGAATTGGCTACACCTTC. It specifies CASSIQQGIGYTF.

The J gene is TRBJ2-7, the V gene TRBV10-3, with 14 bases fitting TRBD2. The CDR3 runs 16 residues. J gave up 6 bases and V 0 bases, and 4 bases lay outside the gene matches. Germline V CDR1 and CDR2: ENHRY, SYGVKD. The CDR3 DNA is TGTGCCATCAGTGAGTCGGGACTAGCGGGAGAAGGCGAGCAGTACTTC. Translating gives CAISESGLAGEGEQYF.

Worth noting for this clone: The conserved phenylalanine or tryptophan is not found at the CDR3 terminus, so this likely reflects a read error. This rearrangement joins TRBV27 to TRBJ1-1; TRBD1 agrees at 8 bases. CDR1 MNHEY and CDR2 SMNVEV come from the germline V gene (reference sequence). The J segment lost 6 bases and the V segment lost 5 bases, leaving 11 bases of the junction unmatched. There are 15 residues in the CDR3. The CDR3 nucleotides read TGTGCCAGCAGTCCTTACTTCGGACAGGGCTCTGAAGCTTTCGTT. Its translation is CASSPYFGQGSEAFV.

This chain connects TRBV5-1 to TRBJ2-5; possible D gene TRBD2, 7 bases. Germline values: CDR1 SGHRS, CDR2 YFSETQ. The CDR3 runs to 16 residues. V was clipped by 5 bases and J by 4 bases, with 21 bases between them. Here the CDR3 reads CASRESRGAVRETQYF. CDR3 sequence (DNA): TGCGCCAGCAGAGAGTCTCGGGGGGCGGTACGAGAGACCCAGTACTTC.

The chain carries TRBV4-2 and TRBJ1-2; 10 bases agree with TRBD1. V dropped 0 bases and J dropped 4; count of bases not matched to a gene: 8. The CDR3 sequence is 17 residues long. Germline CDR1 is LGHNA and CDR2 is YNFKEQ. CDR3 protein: CASSQEVGQGGVYGYTF. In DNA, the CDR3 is TGTGCCAGCAGCCAAGAAGTCGGACAGGGGGGTGTCTATGGCTACACCTTC.

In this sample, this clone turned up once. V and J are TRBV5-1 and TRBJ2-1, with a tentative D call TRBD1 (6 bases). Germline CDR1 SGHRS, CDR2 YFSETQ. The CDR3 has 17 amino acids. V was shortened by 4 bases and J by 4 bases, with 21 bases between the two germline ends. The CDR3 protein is CASSQLVTGQGYNEQFF. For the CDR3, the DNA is TGCGCCAGCAGCCAATTAGTGACAGGACAAGGATACAATGAGCAGTTCTTC.

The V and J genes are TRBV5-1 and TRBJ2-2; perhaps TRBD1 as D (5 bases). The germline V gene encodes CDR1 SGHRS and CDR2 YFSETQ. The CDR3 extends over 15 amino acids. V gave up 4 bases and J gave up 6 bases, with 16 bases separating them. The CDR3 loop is CASSIHTWGAGELFF. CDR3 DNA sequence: TGCGCCAGCAGCATCCATACCTGGGGCGCCGGGGAGCTGTTTTTT. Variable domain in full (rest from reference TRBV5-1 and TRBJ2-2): KAGVTQTPRYLIKTRGQQVTLSCSPISGHRSVSWYQQTPGQGLQFLFEYFSETQRNKGNFPGRFSGRQFSNSRSEMNVSTLELGDSALYLCASSIHTWGAGELFFGEGSRLTVL.

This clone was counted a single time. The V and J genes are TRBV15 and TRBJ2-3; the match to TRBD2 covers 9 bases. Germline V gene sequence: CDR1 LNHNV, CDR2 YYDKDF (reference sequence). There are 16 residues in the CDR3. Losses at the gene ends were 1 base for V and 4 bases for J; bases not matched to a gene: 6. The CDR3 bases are TGTGCCACCAGCAGAGGGGCGGGAGGGGGCGCAGATACGCAGTATTTT. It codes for CATSRGAGGGADTQYF.

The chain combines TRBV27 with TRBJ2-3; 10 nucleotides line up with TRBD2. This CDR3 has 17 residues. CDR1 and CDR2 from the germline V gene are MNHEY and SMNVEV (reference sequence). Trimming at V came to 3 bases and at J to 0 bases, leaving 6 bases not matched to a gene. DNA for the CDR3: TGTGCCAGCAGTTTTCGGACTAGCGGTACTAGCACAGATACGCAGTATTTT. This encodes CASSFRTSGTSTDTQYF.

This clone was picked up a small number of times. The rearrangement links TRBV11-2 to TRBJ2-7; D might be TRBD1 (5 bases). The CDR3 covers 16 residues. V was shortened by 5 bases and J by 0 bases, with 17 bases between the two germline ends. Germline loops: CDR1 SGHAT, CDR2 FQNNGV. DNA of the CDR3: TGTGCCAGCAGCCCCATGGTTTTTGGGGCCTCCTACGAGCAGTACTTC. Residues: CASSPMVFGASYEQYF.

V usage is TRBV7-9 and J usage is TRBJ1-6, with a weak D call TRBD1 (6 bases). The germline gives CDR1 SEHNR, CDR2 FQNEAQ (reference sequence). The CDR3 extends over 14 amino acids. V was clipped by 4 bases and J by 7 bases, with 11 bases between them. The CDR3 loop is CASSSGVSNSPLHF. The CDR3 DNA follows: TGTGCCAGCAGCTCAGGGGTATCGAATTCACCCCTCCACTTT.

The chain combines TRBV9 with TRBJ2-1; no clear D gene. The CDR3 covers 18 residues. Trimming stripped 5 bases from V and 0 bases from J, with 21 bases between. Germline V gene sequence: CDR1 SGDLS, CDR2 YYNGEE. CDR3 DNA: TGTGCCAGCAGTCCCACGGAATTGGCGGTAATCTCCTACAATGAGCAGTTCTTC. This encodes CASSPTELAVISYNEQFF.

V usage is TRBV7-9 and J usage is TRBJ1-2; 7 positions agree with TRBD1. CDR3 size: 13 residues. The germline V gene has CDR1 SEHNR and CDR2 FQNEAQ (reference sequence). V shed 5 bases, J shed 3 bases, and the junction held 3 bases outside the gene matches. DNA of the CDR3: TGTGCCAGCAGCAAAACAGGGGACTATGGCTACACCTTC. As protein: CASSKTGDYGYTF. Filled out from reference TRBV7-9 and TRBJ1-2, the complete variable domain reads DTGVSQNPRHKITKRGQNVTFRCDPISEHNRLYWYRQTLGQGPEFLTYFQNEAQLEKSRLLSDRFSAERPKGSFSTLEIQRTEQGDSAMYLCASSKTGDYGYTFGSGTRLTVV.

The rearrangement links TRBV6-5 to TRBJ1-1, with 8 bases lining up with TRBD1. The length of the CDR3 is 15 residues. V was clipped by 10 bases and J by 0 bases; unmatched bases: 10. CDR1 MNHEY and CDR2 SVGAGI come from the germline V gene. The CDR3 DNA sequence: TGTGCCACATCACAGGGGGAGTCGATGAACACTGAAGCTTTCTTT. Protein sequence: CATSQGESMNTEAFF.

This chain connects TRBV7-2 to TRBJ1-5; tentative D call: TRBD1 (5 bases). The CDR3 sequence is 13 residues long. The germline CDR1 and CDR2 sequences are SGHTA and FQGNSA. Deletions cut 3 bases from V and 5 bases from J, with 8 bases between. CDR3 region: CASSLTADQPQHF. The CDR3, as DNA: TGTGCCAGCAGCTTGACAGCCGATCAGCCCCAGCATTTT.

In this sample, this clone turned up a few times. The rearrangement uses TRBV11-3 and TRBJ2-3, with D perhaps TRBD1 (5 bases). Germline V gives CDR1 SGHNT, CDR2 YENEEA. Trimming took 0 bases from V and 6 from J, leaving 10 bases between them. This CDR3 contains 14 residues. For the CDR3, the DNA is TGTGCCAGCAGCTTAGATTTTGGGGCGGATACGCAGTATTTT. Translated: CASSLDFGADTQYF.

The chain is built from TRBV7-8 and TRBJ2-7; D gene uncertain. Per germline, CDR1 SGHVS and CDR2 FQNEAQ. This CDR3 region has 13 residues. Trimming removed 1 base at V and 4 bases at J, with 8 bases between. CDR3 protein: CASSLGSAYEQYF. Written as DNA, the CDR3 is TGTGCCAGCAGCTTAGGGAGCGCATACGAGCAGTACTTC.

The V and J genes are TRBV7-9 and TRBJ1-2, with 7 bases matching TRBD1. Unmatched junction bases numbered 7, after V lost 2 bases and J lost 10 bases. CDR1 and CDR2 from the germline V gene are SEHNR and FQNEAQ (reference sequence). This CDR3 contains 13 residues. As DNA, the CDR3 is TGTGCCAGCAGCTTAAGTAGGACAGGTTTCTACACCTTC. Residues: CASSLSRTGFYTF.